This TCR beta chain comes out of a study of T cells in Graves' hyperthyroidism and ophthalmopathy. About the study: Peripheral blood specimens were obtained at initial diagnosis, prior to any treatment.

Thyroid ultrasound and orbital computed tomography, with clinical symptoms and serum thyroxine and TRAb, informed diagnoses. V dropped 3 bases and J dropped 0; count of bases not matched to a gene: 3. The CDR3 spans 16 residues. Looked up from germline, CDR1 is SGDLS and CDR2 is YYNGEE. This clonotype showed up many times. From RNA transcripts, TCR beta CDR3 regions were amplified. First-round RT-PCR with HTBI primers amplified the TCR CDR3 region. TCRdb called the multiplex PCR reads again in MiXCR, with one record for every CDR3 protein. The profile shows under 300,000 distinct CDR3 sequences, roughly 15% of them singletons.

Sequenced: blood. The receptor's source is a woman aged 40-49 years with Graves' hyperthyroidism that later progressed to Graves' ophthalmopathy. The chain recombines TRBV9 with TRBJ2-1, with 10 bases lining up with TRBD2. The CDR3 DNA reads TGTGCCAGCAGCGCCATAGCGGGAGGCTCCTACAATGAGCAGTTCTTC. It is translated as CASSAIAGGSYNEQFF.